The present entry profiles one T cell receptor beta chain with its context. One junction end does not reproduce the germline sequence, and a read error may be involved. This entry belongs to a study of Ad26.COV2.S vaccination and SARS-CoV-2 variants. The CDR3 loop spans 14 amino acids. From germline, CDR1 is MNHEY and CDR2 SVGAGI. Treatment specified: 19 received Ad26.COV2.S at low or high dose, single or two shots; 5 received placebo; per-sample allocation not given. Sampling happened 63 days after the first vaccine or placebo injection. Vaccine was an Ad26 vector expressing Wuhan-strain SARS-CoV-2 spike. The protocol was immunoSEQ multiplex PCR, while the TCRdb copy is restricted to in-frame clones and leaves out a portion. Among approximately 300,000 clones, around 84% were seen once, and the ten largest hold less than 2%.

The TCR sequence derives from a person aged 18-60 years who received the Ad26.COV2.S COVID-19 vaccine or a placebo. This rearrangement joins TRBV6-5 to TRBJ1-2; no firm D call. The starting material was peripheral blood, obtained in a trial of Ad26.COV2.S vaccine versus placebo. CDR3 nucleotide sequence: TGTGCCAGCAGCTACTCCGGGTCACCTGATGGCTACACCTTC. As protein: CASSYSGSPDGYTF.